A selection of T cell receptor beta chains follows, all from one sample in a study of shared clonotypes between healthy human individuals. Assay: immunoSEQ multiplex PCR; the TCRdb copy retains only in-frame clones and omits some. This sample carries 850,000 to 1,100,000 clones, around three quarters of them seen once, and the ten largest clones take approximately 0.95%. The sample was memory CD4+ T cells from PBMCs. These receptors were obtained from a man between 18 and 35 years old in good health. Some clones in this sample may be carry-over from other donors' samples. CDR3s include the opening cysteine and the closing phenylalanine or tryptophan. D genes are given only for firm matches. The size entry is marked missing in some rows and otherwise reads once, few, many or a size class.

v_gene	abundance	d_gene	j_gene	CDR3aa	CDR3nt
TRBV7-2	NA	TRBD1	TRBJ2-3	CASSLGGQGGDTQYF	TGTGCCAGCAGCTTAGGGGGACAGGGGGGAGATACGCAGTATTTT
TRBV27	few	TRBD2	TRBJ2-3	CASSSRRLAGDTQYF	TGTGCCAGCAGTTCCCGTAGACTAGCGGGAGATACGCAGTATTTT
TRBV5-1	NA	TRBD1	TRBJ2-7	CASSLAGQGVYEQYF	TGCGCCAGCAGCTTGGCGGGACAGGGGGTCTACGAGCAGTACTTC
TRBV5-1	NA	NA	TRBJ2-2	CASSLQADNTGELFF	TGCGCCAGCAGCTTGCAGGCAGACAACACCGGGGAGCTGTTTTTT
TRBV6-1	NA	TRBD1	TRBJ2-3	CASKTGTGGADTQYF	TGTGCCAGCAAAACCGGGACAGGGGGCGCAGATACGCAGTATTTT
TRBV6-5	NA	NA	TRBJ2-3	CASSLALGGTDTQYF	TGTGCCAGCAGTCTAGCGTTGGGGGGCACAGATACGCAGTATTTT
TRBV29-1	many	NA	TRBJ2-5	CSVEELGETQYF	TGCAGCGTTGAAGAATTGGGTGAGACCCAGTACTTC
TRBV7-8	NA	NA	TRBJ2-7	CASSTRLGSDEQYF	TGTGCCAGCAGCACGAGACTAGGTTCGGACGAGCAGTACTTC
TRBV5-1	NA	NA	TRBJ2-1	CASSLTSRDNEQFF	TGCGCCAGCAGCTTGACTAGCCGAGACAATGAGCAGTTCTTC
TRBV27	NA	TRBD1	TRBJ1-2	CASANKGDRDGYTF	TGTGCCAGCGCGAACAAAGGGGACAGGGATGGCTACACCTTC
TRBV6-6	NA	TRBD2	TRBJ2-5	CASIPGGRETQYF	TGTGCCAGCATCCCGGGGGGGCGCGAGACCCAGTACTTC
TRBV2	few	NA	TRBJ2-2	CASTSSLNTGELFF	TGTGCCAGCACCTCTTCCCTTAACACCGGGGAGCTGTTTTTT
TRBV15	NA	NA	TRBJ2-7	CATWRALYEQYF	TGTGCCACGTGGAGGGCCCTCTACGAGCAGTACTTC
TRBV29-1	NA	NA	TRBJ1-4	CSVGGVYNEKLFF	TGCAGCGTTGGTGGGGTGTATAATGAAAAACTGTTTTTT
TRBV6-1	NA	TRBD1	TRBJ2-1	CASTIPGQGWNEQFF	TGTGCCAGCACTATCCCGGGACAGGGGTGGAATGAGCAGTTCTTC
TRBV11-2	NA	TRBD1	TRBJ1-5	CASSPGTGGVPQHF	TGTGCCAGCAGTCCCGGGACAGGAGGAGTGCCCCAGCATTTT
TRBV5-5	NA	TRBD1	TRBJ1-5	CASSLRGRGHNQPQHF	TGTGCCAGCAGCCTACGAGGCAGGGGGCACAATCAGCCCCAGCATTTT
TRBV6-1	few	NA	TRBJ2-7	CASRKLTSGEQYF	TGTGCCAGCAGGAAGTTAACGAGTGGCGAGCAGTACTTC
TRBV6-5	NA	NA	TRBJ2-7	CASSRTGGRGDEQYF	TGTGCCAGCAGCCGAACAGGTGGCCGGGGAGACGAGCAGTACTTC
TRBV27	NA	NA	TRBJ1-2	CASSLDATRNYGYTF	TGTGCCAGCAGTTTAGACGCGACAAGGAACTATGGCTACACCTTC
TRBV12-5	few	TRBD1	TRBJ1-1	CASDPQGGTEAFF	TGTGCTAGTGATCCGCAGGGGGGGACTGAAGCTTTCTTT
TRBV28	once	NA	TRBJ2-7	CASSPPFYEQYF	TGTGCCAGCAGCCCCCCGTTTTACGAGCAGTACTTC
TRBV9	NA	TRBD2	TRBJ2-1	CASSVGQLAGATHSYNEQFF	TGTGCCAGCAGCGTAGGCCAACTAGCGGGAGCGACCCACTCCTACAATGAGCAGTTCTTC
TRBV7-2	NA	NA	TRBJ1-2	CASSQNHYGYTF	TGTGCCAGCAGCCAGAATCACTATGGCTACACCTTC
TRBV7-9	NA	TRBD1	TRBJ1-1	CASPPQDRGTEAFF	TGTGCCAGCCCACCCCAGGACAGGGGGACTGAAGCTTTCTTT
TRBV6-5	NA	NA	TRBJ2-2	CASSLGTNTGELFF	TGTGCCAGCAGTCTCGGGACTAACACCGGGGAGCTGTTTTTT
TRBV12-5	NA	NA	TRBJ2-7	CASGLAEGASGGYEQYF	TGTGCTAGTGGTTTGGCCGAGGGGGCTAGCGGAGGATACGAGCAGTACTTC
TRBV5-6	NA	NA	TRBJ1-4	CASSLTRRGRRELFF	TGTGCCAGCAGCTTGACGCGTAGGGGCCGGCGGGAACTGTTTTTT
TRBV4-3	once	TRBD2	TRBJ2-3	CASSKGVSGSTDTQYF	TGCGCCAGCAGCAAAGGGGTTAGCGGGAGCACAGATACGCAGTATTTT
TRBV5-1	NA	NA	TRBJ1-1	CASSLHGRVEMNTEAFF	TGCGCCAGCAGCTTGCATGGCAGGGTCGAAATGAACACTGAAGCTTTCTTT
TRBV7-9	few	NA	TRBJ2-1	CASSLGAWRSTGSYNEQFF	TGTGCCAGCAGCTTAGGAGCTTGGAGGTCCACAGGGTCCTACAATGAGCAGTTCTTC
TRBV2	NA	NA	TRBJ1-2	CASTDWDRGSYGYTF	TGTGCCAGCACCGATTGGGACCGAGGCTCCTATGGCTACACCTTC
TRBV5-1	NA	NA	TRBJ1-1	CASSVETTVNTEAFF	TGCGCCAGCAGCGTAGAGACGACAGTGAACACTGAAGCTTTCTTT
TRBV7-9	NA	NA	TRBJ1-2	CASSLPSRDLTF	TGTGCCAGCAGCTTACCCTCCAGGGACCTCACCTTC
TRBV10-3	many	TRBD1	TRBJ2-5	CASGTGGGATQYF	TGTGCCTCCGGGACAGGGGGCGGGGCGACCCAGTACTTC
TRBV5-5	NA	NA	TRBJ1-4	CASSLAVRTGGANEKLFF	TGTGCCAGCAGCTTGGCGGTTCGCACCGGAGGGGCTAATGAAAAACTGTTTTTT
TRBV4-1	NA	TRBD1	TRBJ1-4	CASSQPTGGRTNEKLFF	TGCGCCAGCAGCCAACCAACAGGGGGCAGAACTAATGAAAAACTGTTTTTT
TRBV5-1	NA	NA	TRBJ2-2	CASTNTGQNTGELFF	TGCGCCAGCACCAATACGGGACAGAACACCGGGGAGCTGTTTTTT
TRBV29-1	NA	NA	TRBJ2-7	CSVGEGGGTGSYEQYF	TGCAGCGTTGGAGAGGGGGGAGGGACGGGCTCCTACGAGCAGTACTTC
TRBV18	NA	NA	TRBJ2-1	CASSPSKRGEWNEQFF	TGTGCCAGCTCACCCTCGAAAAGGGGGGAGTGGAATGAGCAGTTCTTC
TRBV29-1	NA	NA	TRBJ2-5	CSVEDPAGETQYF	TGCAGCGTTGAAGATCCCGCGGGAGAGACCCAGTACTTC
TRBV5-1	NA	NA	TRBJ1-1	CASSLVGDPNTEAFF	TGCGCCAGCAGCTTGGTAGGAGACCCGAACACTGAAGCTTTCTTT
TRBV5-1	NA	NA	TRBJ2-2	CASSSQTGEGTGELFF	TGCGCCAGCAGCTCTCAGACAGGGGAGGGCACCGGGGAGCTGTTTTTT
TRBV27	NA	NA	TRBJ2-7	CASSLSAVGPGEQYF	TGTGCCAGCAGTTTATCCGCGGTAGGGCCAGGGGAGCAGTACTTC
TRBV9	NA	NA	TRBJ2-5	CASSARGQGETQYF	TGTGCCAGCAGCGCTCGGGGGCAGGGAGAGACCCAGTACTTC
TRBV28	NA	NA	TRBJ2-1	CASGGPPRVNEQFF	TGTGCCAGCGGAGGACCTCCCAGGGTGAATGAGCAGTTCTTC
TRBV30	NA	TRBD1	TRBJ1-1	CAWSTQGALNTEAFF	TGTGCCTGGAGTACCCAGGGGGCCTTGAACACTGAAGCTTTCTTT